This T cell receptor beta chain was obtained from a study of T cells after yellow fever vaccination. Study findings and constraints: After the booster, 96% of CD4 and about nine tenths of CD8 primary-response clones were re-detected.

To note about this clonotype: What it binds is not known.

TCRdb redid the calling of the 5' RACE reads with MiXCR, one entry per CDR3 protein. This table has around 310,000 distinct CDR3 sequences, about 9.5% appearing once. Germline CDR1 reads DFQATT; CDR2 reads SNEGSKA (reference sequence). After removal of 5 bases from V and 6 bases from J, the junction contained 14 bases not matched to a gene. This CDR3 spans 16 amino acids. This TCR came from a man aged 18 to 29 who received the YFV17D yellow fever vaccine. The specimen was PBMCs, collected on the day of the first yellow fever vaccination. The chain has TRBV20-1 and TRBJ1-5, with 9 nucleotides matching TRBD1. The CDR3 DNA reads TGCAGTGCTCCTAGAAACACAGGGGGCTTCGCTCAGCCCCAGCATTTT. Translated: CSAPRNTGGFAQPQHF.